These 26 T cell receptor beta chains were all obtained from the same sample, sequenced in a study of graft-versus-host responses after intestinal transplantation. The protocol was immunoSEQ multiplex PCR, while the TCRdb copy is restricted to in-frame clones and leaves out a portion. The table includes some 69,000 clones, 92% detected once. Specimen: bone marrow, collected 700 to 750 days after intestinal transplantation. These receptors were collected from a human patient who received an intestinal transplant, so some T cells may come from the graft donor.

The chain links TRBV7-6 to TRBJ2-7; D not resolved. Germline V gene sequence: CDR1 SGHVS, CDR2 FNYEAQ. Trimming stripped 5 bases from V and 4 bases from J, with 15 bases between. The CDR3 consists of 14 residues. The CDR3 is CASSLRQGPYEQYF. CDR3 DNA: TGTGCCAGCAGCCTCCGTCAAGGACCTTACGAGCAGTACTTC.

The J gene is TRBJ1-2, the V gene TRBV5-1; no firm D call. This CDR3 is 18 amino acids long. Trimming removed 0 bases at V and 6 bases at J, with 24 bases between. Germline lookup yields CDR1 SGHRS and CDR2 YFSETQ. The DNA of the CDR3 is TGCGCCAGCAGCTTGGCAGACCACTGGTTGGTCGGTGTGAATGGCTACACCTTC. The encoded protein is CASSLADHWLVGVNGYTF.

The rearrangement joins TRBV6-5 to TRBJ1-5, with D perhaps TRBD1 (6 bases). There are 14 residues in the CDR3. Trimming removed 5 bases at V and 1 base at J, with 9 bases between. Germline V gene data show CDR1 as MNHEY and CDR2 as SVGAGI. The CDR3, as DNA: TGTGCCAGCAGTGAGGACAGCAGCAATCAGCCCCAGCATTTT. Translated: CASSEDSSNQPQHF.

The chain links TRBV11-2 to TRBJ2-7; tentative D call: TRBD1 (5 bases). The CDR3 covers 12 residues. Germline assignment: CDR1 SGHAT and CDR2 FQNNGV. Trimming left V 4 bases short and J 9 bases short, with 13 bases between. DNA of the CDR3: TGTGCCAGCAGCTCCGACCGACAGTCGCAGTACTTC. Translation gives CASSSDRQSQYF.

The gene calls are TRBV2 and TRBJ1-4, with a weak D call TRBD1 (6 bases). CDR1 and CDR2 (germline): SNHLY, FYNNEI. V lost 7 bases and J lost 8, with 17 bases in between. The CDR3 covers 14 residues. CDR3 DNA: TGTGCCAGCACTAGACAGGTCTTAGCCGAAAAACTGTTTTTT. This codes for CASTRQVLAEKLFF.

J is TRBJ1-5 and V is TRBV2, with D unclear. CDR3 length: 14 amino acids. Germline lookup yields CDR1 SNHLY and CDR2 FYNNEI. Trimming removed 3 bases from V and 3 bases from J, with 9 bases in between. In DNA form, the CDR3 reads TGTGCCAGCAGTGAGCAGGTCCTCAATCAGCCCCAGCATTTT. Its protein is CASSEQVLNQPQHF.

Written as DNA, the CDR3 is TGTGCCAGCAGTGAAAACCGACACCCCTACGAGCAGTACTTC. The encoded protein is CASSENRHPYEQYF. The chain uses TRBV25-1 and TRBJ2-7; D not certain. Trimming took off 2 bases at V and 2 bases at J, with 10 bases between the two ends. This CDR3 contains 14 residues. Germline loops: CDR1 MGHDK, CDR2 SYGVNS.

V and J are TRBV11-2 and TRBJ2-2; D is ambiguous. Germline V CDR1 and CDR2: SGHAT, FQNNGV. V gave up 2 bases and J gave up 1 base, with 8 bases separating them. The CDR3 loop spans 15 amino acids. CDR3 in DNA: TGTGCCAGCAGCTTATTACGGATGAACACCGGGGAGCTGTTTTTT. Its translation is CASSLLRMNTGELFF.

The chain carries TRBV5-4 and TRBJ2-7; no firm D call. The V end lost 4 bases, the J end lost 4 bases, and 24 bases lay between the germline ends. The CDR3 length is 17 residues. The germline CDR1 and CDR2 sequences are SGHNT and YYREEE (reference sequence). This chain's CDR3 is CASSTQGRGTMGYEQYF. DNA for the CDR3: TGTGCCAGCAGCACCCAAGGAAGAGGCACCATGGGGTACGAGCAGTACTTC.

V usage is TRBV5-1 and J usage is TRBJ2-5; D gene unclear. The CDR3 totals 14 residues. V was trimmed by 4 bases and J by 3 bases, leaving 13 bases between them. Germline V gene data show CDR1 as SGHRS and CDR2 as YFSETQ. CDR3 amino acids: CASSTEWAEETQYF. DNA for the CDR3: TGCGCCAGCAGCACGGAGTGGGCCGAAGAGACCCAGTACTTC.

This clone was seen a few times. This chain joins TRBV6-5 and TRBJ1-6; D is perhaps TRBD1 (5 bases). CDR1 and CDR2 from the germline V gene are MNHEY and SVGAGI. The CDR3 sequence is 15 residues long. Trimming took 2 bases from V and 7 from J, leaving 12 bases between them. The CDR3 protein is CASSYGGVWNSPLHF. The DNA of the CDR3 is TGTGCCAGCAGTTACGGGGGGGTATGGAATTCACCCCTCCACTTT.

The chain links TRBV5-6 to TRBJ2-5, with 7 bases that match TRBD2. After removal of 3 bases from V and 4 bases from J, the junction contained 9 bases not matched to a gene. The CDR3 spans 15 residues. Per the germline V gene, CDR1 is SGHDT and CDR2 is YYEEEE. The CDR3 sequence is CASSYLTSLGETQYF. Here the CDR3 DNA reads TGTGCCAGCAGCTACCTGACTAGCTTAGGAGAGACCCAGTACTTC.

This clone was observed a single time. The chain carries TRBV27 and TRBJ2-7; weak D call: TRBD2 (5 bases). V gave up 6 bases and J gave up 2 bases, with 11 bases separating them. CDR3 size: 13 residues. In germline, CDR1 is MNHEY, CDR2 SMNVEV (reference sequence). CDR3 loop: CASSPGIAYEQYF. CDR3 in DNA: TGTGCCAGCAGCCCGGGAATCGCCTACGAGCAGTACTTC.

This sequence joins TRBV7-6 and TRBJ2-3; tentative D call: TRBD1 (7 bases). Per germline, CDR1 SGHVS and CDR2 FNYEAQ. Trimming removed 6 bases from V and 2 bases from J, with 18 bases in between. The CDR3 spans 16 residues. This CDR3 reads CASSTVAGGITDTQYF. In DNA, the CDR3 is TGTGCCAGCAGTACCGTGGCAGGGGGGATCACAGATACGCAGTATTTT.

CDR3 sequence reads: CASSGTGSYNEQFF. For the CDR3, the DNA is TGTGCCAGCAGTGGGACAGGATCCTACAATGAGCAGTTCTTC. The chain employs TRBV6-1 and TRBJ2-1, with 7 positions matching TRBD1. Germline values: CDR1 MNHNS, CDR2 SASEGT. This CDR3 has 14 residues. J was trimmed by 1 base and V by 4 bases; bases with no gene match: 1.

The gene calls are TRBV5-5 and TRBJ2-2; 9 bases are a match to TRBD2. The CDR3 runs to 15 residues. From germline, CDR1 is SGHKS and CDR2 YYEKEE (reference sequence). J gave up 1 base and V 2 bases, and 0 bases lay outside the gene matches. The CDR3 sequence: CASSLAGGNTGELFF. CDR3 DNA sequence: TGTGCCAGCAGCTTAGCGGGGGGGAACACCGGGGAGCTGTTTTTT.

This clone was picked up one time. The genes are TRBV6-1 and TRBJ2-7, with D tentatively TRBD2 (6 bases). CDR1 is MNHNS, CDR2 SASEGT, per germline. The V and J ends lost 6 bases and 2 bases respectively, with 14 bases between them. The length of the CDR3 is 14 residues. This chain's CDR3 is CASSSIGGTYEQYF. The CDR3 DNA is TGTGCCAGCAGCTCTATTGGGGGGACCTACGAGCAGTACTTC.

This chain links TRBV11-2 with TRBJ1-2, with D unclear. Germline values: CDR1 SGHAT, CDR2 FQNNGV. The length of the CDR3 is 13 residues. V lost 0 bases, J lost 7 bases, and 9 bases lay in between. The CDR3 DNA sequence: TGTGCCAGCAGCTTAGATGGCCTAGGTGGCTACACCTTC. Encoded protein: CASSLDGLGGYTF.

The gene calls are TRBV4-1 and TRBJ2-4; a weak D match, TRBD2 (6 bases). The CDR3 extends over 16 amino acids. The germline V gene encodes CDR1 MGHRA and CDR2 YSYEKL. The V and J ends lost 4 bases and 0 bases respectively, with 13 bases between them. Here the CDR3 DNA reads TGCGCCAGCAGCCCGCGGGACTCCCTAGCCAAAAACATTCAGTACTTC. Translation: CASSPRDSLAKNIQYF.

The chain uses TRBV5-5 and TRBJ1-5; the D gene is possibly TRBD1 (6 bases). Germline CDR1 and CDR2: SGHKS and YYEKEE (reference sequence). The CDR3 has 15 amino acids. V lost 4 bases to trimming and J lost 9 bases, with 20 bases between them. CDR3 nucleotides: TGTGCCAGCAGCCCGTTGACAGGATTTTCAGGGCCCCAGCATTTT. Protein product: CASSPLTGFSGPQHF.

DNA for the CDR3: TGTGCCAGCAGACCCGTCTACGGGCGGGGGGCCTACGAGCAGTACTTC. Translated, it gives CASRPVYGRGAYEQYF. The rearrangement joins TRBV2 to TRBJ2-7; TRBD2 matches 8 bases. This CDR3 has 16 residues. The germline V gene encodes CDR1 SNHLY and CDR2 FYNNEI. V was pared by 6 bases and J by 2 bases, with 12 bases of the junction left unmatched.

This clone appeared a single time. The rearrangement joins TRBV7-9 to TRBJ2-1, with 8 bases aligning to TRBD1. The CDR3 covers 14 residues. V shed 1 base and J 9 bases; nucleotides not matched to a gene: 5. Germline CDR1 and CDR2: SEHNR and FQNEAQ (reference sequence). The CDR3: CASSLGTGRIEQFF. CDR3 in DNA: TGTGCCAGCAGCTTAGGGACAGGGAGGATTGAGCAGTTCTTC.

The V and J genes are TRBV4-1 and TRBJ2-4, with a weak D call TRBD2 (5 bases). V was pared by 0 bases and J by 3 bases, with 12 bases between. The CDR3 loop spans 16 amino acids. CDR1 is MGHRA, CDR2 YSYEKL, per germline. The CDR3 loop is CASSQDGEGIKNIQYF. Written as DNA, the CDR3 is TGCGCCAGCAGCCAAGACGGGGAAGGCATCAAAAACATTCAGTACTTC.

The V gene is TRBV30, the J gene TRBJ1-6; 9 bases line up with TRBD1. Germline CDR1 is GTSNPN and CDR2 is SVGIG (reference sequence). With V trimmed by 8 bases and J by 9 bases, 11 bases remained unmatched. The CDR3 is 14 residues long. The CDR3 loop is CARQQGAPGSPLHF. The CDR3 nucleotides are TGTGCCCGCCAACAGGGGGCACCGGGTTCACCCCTCCACTTT.

The CDR3 spells CASSYEVGTTDTQYF. CDR3 bases: TGCGCCAGCAGCTACGAGGTGGGGACCACAGATACGCAGTATTTT. This rearrangement joins TRBV5-1 to TRBJ2-3, with D perhaps TRBD1 or TRBD2 (5 bases each). Germline lookup yields CDR1 SGHRS and CDR2 YFSETQ. The germline V and J ends were trimmed by 3 bases and 2 bases, with 13 bases remaining between them. CDR3 length equals 15 residues.

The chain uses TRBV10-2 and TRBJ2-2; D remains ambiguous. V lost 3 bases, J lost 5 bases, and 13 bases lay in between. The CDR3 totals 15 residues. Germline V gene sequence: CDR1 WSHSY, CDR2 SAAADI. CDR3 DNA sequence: TGCGCCAGCAGTGAATCCACACCGTTGACCGGGGAGCTGTTTTTT. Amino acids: CASSESTPLTGELFF.